This T cell receptor (beta chain) comes out of a study of blood T cell repertoires in COVID-19. At the level of the study: The origin of the acute and convalescent COVID-19 samples was the United States, Italy and Spain. PBMCs, B-cell-depleted T cells, or T cells provided the cDNA or gDNA that made up the material.

Seattle patient enrollment occurred during active infection, with longitudinal follow-up thereafter. The authors' processing: Amplification from reference gene primers served as the basis for estimated nucleated cell counts. Measured with immunoSEQ multiplex PCR; TCRdb has only the in-frame clones, and not every one. V and J calls and clone size come straight from that table; D and trimming were deduced from the DNA. Of 200,000 to 250,000 clones in the sample, about 91% were seen once. This clonotype was obtained from a woman aged 25 to 39 with COVID-19, enrolled during active disease. The sequenced sample was peripheral blood.

CDR3 protein: CASSFRAGEFYEQYV. DNA of the CDR3: TGTGCCAGCAGTTTCAGAGCGGGAGAGTTCTACGAGCAGTACGTC. The chain employs TRBV27 and TRBJ2-7; the match to TRBD2 covers 8 bases. Germline CDR1 MNHEY, CDR2 SMNVEV (reference sequence). J gave up 3 bases and V 3 bases, and 7 bases lay outside the gene matches. The CDR3 length is 15 residues.